Following are 23 T cell receptor beta chains from one sample sequenced in a study of blood T cell repertoires in COVID-19. Clones were sequenced by immunoSEQ multiplex PCR, and TCRdb holds only the in-frame ones, with some missing. The sample lists some 70,000 clones, 80% to 85% occurring once. Sequenced material: peripheral blood. These receptors were collected from a woman in her sixties with acute or convalescent COVID-19.

The rearrangement joins TRBV5-1 to TRBJ2-7, with 10 positions matching TRBD2. The CDR3 runs 14 residues. The trim removed 4 bases at V and 8 bases at J, leaving 9 bases unmatched. Germline CDR1 SGHRS, CDR2 YFSETQ. Written as DNA, the CDR3 is TGCGCCAGCAGCAGTGGACTAGCGGAAGGACAGCAGTACTTC. As protein: CASSSGLAEGQQYF.

This clone occurred a few times. This chain joins TRBV3-1 (or the pseudogene TRBV3-2) and TRBJ2-2; tentative D call: TRBD2 (5 bases). Germline V lookup: CDR1 LGHDT, CDR2 YNNKEL (reference sequence). This CDR3 comprises 14 residues. V lost 1 base, J lost 2 bases, and 5 bases lay in between. CDR3: CASSQGTNTGELFF. CDR3 coding DNA: TGTGCCAGCAGCCAAGGGACTAACACCGGGGAGCTGTTTTTT.

J is TRBJ1-6 and V is TRBV30; 8 nucleotides match TRBD1. From germline, CDR1 is GTSNPN and CDR2 SVGIG (reference sequence). V shed 3 bases, J shed 14 bases, and the junction held 6 bases outside the gene matches. The CDR3 consists of 12 residues. The CDR3 DNA follows: TGTGCCTGGAGCGCAGGGGGCCAGGCCCTCCACTTT. Encoded protein: CAWSAGGQALHF.

The chain joins TRBV27 to TRBJ2-7, with a possible D match to TRBD1 (5 bases). Germline assignment: CDR1 MNHEY and CDR2 SMNVEV (reference sequence). Trimming took off 6 bases at V and 8 bases at J, with 14 bases between the two ends. This CDR3 has 12 residues. The CDR3 DNA follows: TGTGCCAGCAGCCAAAGGGGCAGCCAGCAGTACTTC. Protein sequence: CASSQRGSQQYF.

In this sample, this clone turned up a few times. V is TRBV2 and J is TRBJ2-1, with 9 bases fitting TRBD2. Germline V gives CDR1 SNHLY, CDR2 FYNNEI. The CDR3 is 14 residues long. Trimming cost V 6 bases and J 2 bases; bases outside gene matches: 2. The CDR3 is CASRERGAYNEQFF. CDR3 DNA sequence: TGTGCCAGCAGGGAGCGGGGGGCCTACAATGAGCAGTTCTTC.

The chain carries TRBV19 and TRBJ2-4; D possibly corresponds to TRBD1 (5 bases). CDR3 length: 14 residues. Trimming cost V 3 bases and J 3 bases, with 9 bases left between them. Looked up from germline, CDR1 is LNHDA and CDR2 is SQIVND (reference sequence). The CDR3 reads CASSMDTYKNIQYF. The CDR3 bases are TGTGCCAGTAGTATGGACACCTACAAAAACATTCAGTACTTC. Full variable domain (rest looked up from reference TRBV19 and TRBJ2-4): DGGITQSPKYLFRKEGQNVTLSCEQNLNHDAMYWYRQDPGQGLRLIYYSQIVNDFQKGDIAEGYSVSREKKESFPLTVTSAQKNPTAFYLCASSMDTYKNIQYFGAGTRLSVL.

This CDR3 is CASSQVDGGSGNTIYF. CDR3 DNA: TGTGCCAGCAGCCAAGTCGACGGAGGTTCTGGAAACACCATATATTTT. The chain combines TRBV4-2 with TRBJ1-3; D gene unclear. V shed 1 base and J shed 1 base, with 11 bases lying between them. The CDR3 spans 16 residues. CDR1 is LGHNA and CDR2 is YNFKEQ in the germline V gene.

The chain links TRBV7-8 to TRBJ1-2; 8 nucleotides match TRBD1. The J segment lost 8 bases and the V segment lost 3 bases, leaving 2 bases of the junction unmatched. The CDR3 has 12 residues. From germline, CDR1 is SGHVS and CDR2 FQNEAQ. The CDR3 DNA is TGTGCCAGCAGCTTGACAGGGGTGGGCTACACCTTC. Protein product: CASSLTGVGYTF.

The chain recombines TRBV28 with TRBJ1-2; 9 nucleotides agree with TRBD1. CDR1 is MDHEN and CDR2 is SYDVKM in the germline V gene. The CDR3 length is 16 residues. V dropped 4 bases and J dropped 1; count of bases not matched to a gene: 7. CDR3 region: CASSSLRDRVNYGYTF. CDR3 nucleotides: TGTGCCAGCAGTTCCCTCCGGGACAGGGTTAACTATGGCTACACCTTC.

The chain recombines TRBV3-1 (or the pseudogene TRBV3-2) with TRBJ1-1, with a possible D match to TRBD1 (5 bases). Germline values: CDR1 LGHDT, CDR2 YNNKEL (reference sequence). This CDR3 is built from 13 residues. V was shortened by 0 bases and J by 11 bases, with 13 bases between the two germline ends. CDR3 nucleotide sequence: TGTGCCAGCAGCCAAGATCACGGAAACAGGGCTTTCTTT. Its translation is CASSQDHGNRAFF.

The sample holds one count of this clone. The chain combines TRBV28 with TRBJ2-5, with 10 nucleotides matching TRBD2. In germline, CDR1 is MDHEN, CDR2 SYDVKM. With V trimmed by 6 bases and J by 8 bases, 9 bases remained unmatched. The CDR3 covers 14 residues. The CDR3 protein is CASSPGLALGTQYF. The CDR3 nucleotides are TGTGCCAGCAGCCCGGGACTAGCGTTAGGAACCCAGTACTTC. Complete variable domain (other parts from reference TRBV28 and TRBJ2-5): DVKVTQSSRYLVKRTGEKVFLECVQDMDHENMFWYRQDPGLGLRLIYFSYDVKMKEKGDIPEGYSVSREKKERFSLILESASTNQTSMYLCASSPGLALGTQYFGPGTRLLVL.

In its sample, this clone was seen once. This chain connects TRBV5-1 to TRBJ1-1; TRBD1 matches at 7 bases. V shed 0 bases and J 1 base; nucleotides not matched to a gene: 3. The CDR3 is 15 amino acids. Germline CDR1 reads SGHRS; CDR2 reads YFSETQ. The CDR3 coding sequence is TGCGCCAGCAGCTTGGGGGGGACAGCGAACACTGAAGCTTTCTTT. It specifies CASSLGGTANTEAFF.

The J gene is TRBJ2-5, the V gene TRBV24-1, with 13 bases that match TRBD2. Germline V gives CDR1 KGHDR, CDR2 SFDVKD. Losses at the gene ends were 2 bases for V and 3 bases for J; bases not matched to a gene: 2. This CDR3 has 16 amino acids. The CDR3 sequence is CATSDWGLAGKETQYF. The CDR3 region has the DNA TGTGCCACCAGTGATTGGGGACTAGCGGGGAAAGAGACCCAGTACTTC.

The gene calls are TRBV7-3 and TRBJ2-2; 12 bases map to TRBD2. The CDR3 covers 16 residues. Germline V CDR1 and CDR2: SGHTA, FQGTGA. The trim removed 4 bases at V and 6 bases at J, leaving 6 bases unmatched. Here the CDR3 DNA reads TGTGCCAGCAGCTCTCAGACTAGCGGGAGTTCCGGGGAGCTGTTTTTT. This codes for CASSSQTSGSSGELFF.

The chain has TRBV19 and TRBJ2-7, with TRBD1 identical over 8 bases. Germline V gene data show CDR1 as LNHDA and CDR2 as SQIVND (reference sequence). J gave up 1 base and V 10 bases, and 3 bases lay outside the gene matches. There are 12 residues in the CDR3. The CDR3 here is CATQGGSYEQYF. CDR3 bases: TGTGCCACACAGGGGGGATCCTACGAGCAGTACTTC.

As regards this clone: One end of the junction fails to match germline, which may point to a read error. The chain is built from TRBV18 and TRBJ1-2; 9 bases align to TRBD1. The CDR3 runs 13 residues. Germline-derived CDR1 and CDR2 are KGHSH and LQKENI. CDR3 DNA sequence: TGTGCCAGCTCGCCACAGGGGGCTGATGGCTACACCTTC. Its protein is CASSPQGADGYTF.

On this clone itself: At the DNA level, this CDR3 is encoded by other sequences in the same sample as well. This chain connects TRBV6-1 to TRBJ1-5; a possible D gene is TRBD1 (5 bases). The CDR3 is 15 amino acids. Trimming pared 3 bases from V and 7 bases from J, leaving 16 bases between. Germline V lookup: CDR1 MNHNS, CDR2 SASEGT. For the CDR3, the DNA is TGTGCCAGCAGTGATCTAGGGCAGGGTGGCCAGCCCCAGCATTTT. Protein: CASSDLGQGGQPQHF.

The chain combines TRBV10-2 with TRBJ1-2; maybe TRBD1 (5 bases). This CDR3 is 14 amino acids long. The germline V and J ends were trimmed by 0 bases and 6 bases, with 11 bases remaining between them. Germline assignment: CDR1 WSHSY and CDR2 SAAADI. The CDR3 spells CASSESGGSDGYTF. CDR3 DNA sequence: TGCGCCAGCAGTGAGTCGGGGGGATCTGATGGCTACACCTTC.

This clone was seen just once. V gene TRBV30 combines with J gene TRBJ1-2, with 8 positions matching TRBD1. V shed 3 bases and J 7 bases; nucleotides not matched to a gene: 4. This CDR3 region has 12 residues. CDR1 and CDR2 (germline): GTSNPN, SVGIG (reference sequence). CDR3 in DNA: TGTGCCTGGAGCCCAACAGGGGGTGGCTACACCTTC. It is translated as CAWSPTGGGYTF.

The CDR3 DNA is TGTGCCAGCAGCTCTGGCGGGAGGGAACCCTTCTTT. It specifies CASSSGGREPFF. The V and J genes are TRBV7-9 and TRBJ1-1; D is unclear. The CDR3 runs to 12 residues. The germline CDR1 and CDR2 sequences are SEHNR and FQNEAQ (reference sequence). V lost 4 bases to trimming and J lost 14 bases, with 17 bases between them.

The gene calls are TRBV20-1 and TRBJ2-5; D gene unclear. V was cut by 5 bases and J by 4 bases, with 8 bases left in between. This CDR3 is built from 11 residues. CDR1 and CDR2 from the germline V gene are DFQATT and SNEGSKA (reference sequence). This CDR3 reads CSAVWRETQYF. CDR3 sequence (DNA): TGCAGTGCTGTATGGAGAGAGACCCAGTACTTC.

The chain employs TRBV11-2 and TRBJ2-7, with 11 bases aligning to TRBD2. Trimming took 1 base from V and 4 from J; bases not matched to a gene: 0. CDR1 SGHAT and CDR2 FQNNGV come from the germline V gene. The CDR3 totals 14 residues. CDR3: CASSLGTSGYEQYF. The CDR3 bases are TGTGCCAGCAGCTTAGGGACTAGCGGGTACGAGCAGTACTTC.

The gene calls are TRBV5-6 and TRBJ1-2; D is unresolved. V dropped 4 bases and J dropped 8 bases, with 18 bases sitting between them. CDR3 length: 14 amino acids. CDR1 SGHDT and CDR2 YYEEEE come from the germline V gene. The CDR3 DNA reads as TGTGCCAGCAGCGGGTCCGGCCTGACGGGGGGCTACACCTTC. Residues: CASSGSGLTGGYTF. The variable domain in full, with the rest retrieved from reference TRBV5-6 and TRBJ1-2, is DAGVTQSPTHLIKTRGQQVTLRCSPKSGHDTVSWYQQALGQGPQFIFQYYEEEERQRGNFPDRFSGHQFPNYSSELNVNALLLGDSALYLCASSGSGLTGGYTFGSGTRLTVV.